This TCR beta chain stems from a study of blood T cell repertoires in COVID-19. Study-level information: Sites across the United States, Italy and Spain contributed samples from acute and convalescent COVID-19.

The CDR3 extends over 15 amino acids. Germline values: CDR1 MDHEN, CDR2 SYDVKM. V shed 5 bases, J shed 3 bases, and the junction held 10 bases outside the gene matches. In the study's own analysis: Reference gene primer amplification gave estimated nucleated cell counts. Data came from immunoSEQ multiplex PCR; TCRdb stores just in-frame clones and leaves some out. V and J calls and clone size are those listed in that table; D and trimming were worked out from the DNA. The sample shows roughly 200,000 clones, about 90% of them seen only once. Sequenced: peripheral blood. This receptor was taken from a man aged 18 to 30 with active or convalescent COVID-19. The chain has TRBV28 and TRBJ2-7; 7 bases are a match to TRBD2. DNA of the CDR3: TGTGCCAGCAGTAGGTTAACGGGAGGAAACTACGAGCAGTACTTC. Amino acids: CASSRLTGGNYEQYF.